This TCR beta chain originates from a study of monozygotic twins with inflammatory bowel disease (dated by TCRdb to the late 2010s). With respect to the entire study: The full study comprised 28 monozygotic twin pairs: nine German pairs (four IBD-concordant, five IBD-discordant) and 19 IBD-discordant Danish pairs. Within discordant pairs, disease-associated traits were sought mainly by comparing IBD patients with their genetically identical healthy co-twins. Each individual had, on average, about 151 000 unique TCRalpha sequences and 181 000 unique TCRbeta sequences available for analysis. Results and caveats for the whole study, not just this receptor: TCRbeta repertoire diversity, by inverse Simpson index, was decreased in IBD patients compared with their healthy co-twins. The results gave no support for a single strong signal or clonotype linked to IBD. Background noise and inter-individual variability may have been introduced into the repertoires by the differing immunosuppressive treatments among patients. The analysis was unable to tell different T cell subtypes apart. Fewer clonotypes were shared with other individuals by IBD patients than by healthy twins, most markedly in patients showing signs of disease activity. Concordant and discordant twins showed no difference in repertoire similarity, possibly because of limited statistical power.

The protocol used for the library was 5' RACE. For each TCR library, 3,500 to 4,000 ng of total RNA was used. For each sample, cDNA synthesis was carried out in eight separate reactions using SMARTScribe reverse transcriptase. During cDNA synthesis, template switching introduced unique molecular identifiers that contained a 6-nucleotide sample barcode. Amplification of TCRalpha and TCRbeta cDNA involved two nested PCRs of 16 and 9 cycles, and each PCR was followed by bead purification. Before amplification, the cDNA was treated with uracil DNA-glycosylase and purified using the QIAquick PCR purification kit. The second PCR added Illumina TruSeq-compatible adapters along with sample-specific barcodes. TapeStation and Qubit were used to check library quality and concentration, and around 4.5 ng of each library went into the pool. Sequencing of pooled libraries was carried out on an Illumina HiSeq2500 single-index Rapid Run using 2 x 100 bp reads and custom sequencing primers. The original pipeline was this. PCR and sequencing errors were corrected by UMI-based consensus assembly using MiGEC version 1.2.6. MiXCR version 2.1.1 was used for V(D)J alignment, clonotype assembly and CDR3 extraction. To normalise gene usage, clonotype sharing and MAIT/NKT TCR abundance, the analysis used the top 1000, 10 000 and 20 000 clonotypes per sample. After downsampling to 27 000 UMIs, diversity was calculated as the inverse Simpson index using the vegan R package. Statistical testing used paired Mann-Whitney U tests on the discordant twin pairs and applied Benjamini-Hochberg correction for multiple testing. TCRdb reanalyzed the reads, keeping one entry per CDR3 protein sequence and omitting DNA. For this entry, the V and J calls and clone size follow TCRdb and not the study's own pipeline. The sample has about 110,000 distinct CDR3 sequences on record. Of the sample, roughly an eighth falls within the top ten clones.

From each donor, a roughly 2.5 ml peripheral blood sample was collected into PAXgene tubes and stored at -80 degrees C. Without T cell sorting, total RNA was isolated from whole blood using the PAXgene blood miRNA kit on an automated QIAcube. Peripheral blood from monozygotic twin pairs concordant or discordant for inflammatory bowel disease was subjected to deep TCRalpha and TCRbeta repertoire profiling with unique molecular barcoding. Smoking habits were recorded for all twin pairs, and each individual was classified as a current, former or never smoker. Spanning cysteine to phenylalanine, the CDR3 consists of 15 amino acids. DNA is not recorded here. Sequences SGHAT (CDR1) and FQNNGV (CDR2) are obtained from the germline V gene. Comment on this clonotype: No cognate antigen has been identified for it.

The receptor comes from a human donor with ulcerative colitis or Crohn's disease, or a healthy co-twin of an affected twin (not recorded which). The chain is encoded by TRBV11-2 joined to TRBJ1-2; the D gene TCRdb calls, TRBD1, cannot be checked with no DNA. Sequencing was carried out using blood. Here the CDR3 is given as CASSPGRGPARGYTF.